Presented here are 16 T cell receptor beta chains from one specimen sequenced in a study of T cell repertoires in cytomegalovirus infection. Their antigens are not known. TCRdb used MiXCR to reprocess the reads, holding one entry per CDR3 protein. The table lists about 340,000 distinct CDR3 sequences, 25% to 35% of them singletons, with around 19% in the top ten. The sample consisted of cultured PBMCs, taken from culture after CMV antigen stimulation. These TCRs come from a human donor in good health (CMV status not recorded). Some clones in this sample may be carry-over from other donors' samples.

The chain links TRBV7-9 to TRBJ2-1, with TRBD1 matching 11 bases. Looked up from germline, CDR1 is SEHNR and CDR2 is FQNEAQ (reference sequence). The V segment lost 5 bases and the J segment 2 bases; nucleotides outside the gene matches: 5. The CDR3 runs to 16 residues. This CDR3 reads CASSPPDRGPYNEQFF. As DNA, the CDR3 is TGTGCCAGCAGCCCCCCGGACAGGGGGCCCTACAATGAGCAGTTCTTC.

This clonotype has a handful of counts. The chain uses TRBV19 and TRBJ1-1; D is undetermined. Trimming left V 6 bases short and J 5 bases short, with 13 bases between. Looked up from germline, CDR1 is LNHDA and CDR2 is SQIVND (reference sequence). The CDR3 extends over 13 amino acids. Here the CDR3 DNA reads TGTGCCAGTAGCGGTAATTTCAGGACTGAAGCTTTCTTT. It codes for CASSGNFRTEAFF.

V gene TRBV7-2 combines with J gene TRBJ1-4; no clear D gene. The germline V and J ends were trimmed by 0 bases and 10 bases, with 9 bases remaining between them. This CDR3 has 13 amino acids. CDR1 is SGHTA and CDR2 is FQGNSA in the germline V gene. CDR3 protein: CASSLAGFGKLFF. The DNA for the CDR3 is TGTGCCAGCAGCTTAGCTGGGTTCGGAAAACTGTTTTTT.

The V and J genes are TRBV6-5 and TRBJ2-7, with D perhaps TRBD2 (6 bases). Trimming stripped 4 bases from V and 7 bases from J, with 17 bases between. The germline V gene has CDR1 MNHEY and CDR2 SVGAGI. The CDR3 extends over 14 amino acids. CDR3: CASSSGTGLREQYF. CDR3 DNA: TGTGCCAGCAGTTCCGGGACTGGGTTGAGGGAGCAGTACTTC.

This clonotype occurred a few times. This sequence joins TRBV11-3 and TRBJ1-1; 9 bases map to TRBD1. The germline gives CDR1 SGHNT, CDR2 YENEEA. This CDR3 contains 18 residues. V shed 4 bases, J shed 1 base, and the junction held 13 bases outside the gene matches. The CDR3 reads CASSYTSGTGSPNTEAFF. The DNA of the CDR3 is TGTGCCAGCAGCTACACCTCCGGGACAGGGTCCCCGAACACTGAAGCTTTCTTT.

The chain carries TRBV6-1 and TRBJ2-7; D gene ambiguous. CDR1 and CDR2 from the germline V gene are MNHNS and SASEGT. V dropped 6 bases and J dropped 2 bases, with 17 bases sitting between them. The CDR3 has 15 amino acids. The CDR3 reads CASRGQRGATYEQYF. CDR3 DNA sequence: TGTGCCAGCAGGGGCCAACGAGGTGCTACCTACGAGCAGTACTTC.

This clonotype has ten or more counts. The J gene is TRBJ2-7, the V gene TRBV7-6; D is ambiguous. The CDR3 sequence is 13 residues long. Germline V lookup: CDR1 SGHVS, CDR2 FNYEAQ. Trimming shortened V by 0 bases and J by 3 bases, and 6 bases separated the two germline ends. The CDR3 DNA reads as TGTGCCAGCAGCTTAGCGTCCATCTACGAGCAGTACTTC. Protein sequence: CASSLASIYEQYF.

The chain recombines TRBV11-2 with TRBJ1-4, with 7 nucleotides matching TRBD1. CDR1 is SGHAT and CDR2 is FQNNGV in the germline V gene. After removal of 4 bases from V and 8 bases from J, the junction contained 10 bases not matched to a gene. The CDR3 consists of 15 residues. The CDR3 DNA reads as TGTGCCAGCAGCTGGTCCGGGACAGAAGGCGAAAAACTGTTTTTT. Its protein is CASSWSGTEGEKLFF.

This clonotype was seen only a few times. The genes are TRBV18 and TRBJ2-2; D may be TRBD1 (6 bases). The CDR3 contains 15 residues. Germline V lookup: CDR1 KGHSH, CDR2 LQKENI. V was cut by 5 bases and J by 2 bases, with 12 bases left in between. The CDR3 coding sequence is TGTGCCAGCTCAGGACAGCGATACAACACCGGGGAGCTGTTTTTT. Protein sequence: CASSGQRYNTGELFF.

This sequence joins TRBV25-1 and TRBJ2-1, with TRBD1 as a possible D gene (5 bases). The CDR3 is 13 amino acids. Trimming took off 2 bases at V and 10 bases at J, with 12 bases between the two ends. Germline lookup yields CDR1 MGHDK and CDR2 SYGVNS. The CDR3 DNA follows: TGTGCCAGCAGTGAAACAGGAGTCTGGGAGCAGTTCTTC. Amino acids: CASSETGVWEQFF.

The chain uses TRBV12-3 or TRBV12-4 and TRBJ1-5; no reliable D call. The CDR3 covers 14 residues. Trimming stripped 3 bases from V and 0 bases from J, with 6 bases between. CDR3 loop: CASSFMDSNQPQHF. The CDR3 nucleotides read TGTGCCAGCAGTTTTATGGATAGCAATCAGCCCCAGCATTTT.

This clonotype appeared a single time. This chain links TRBV4-1 with TRBJ2-6; D is ambiguous. CDR1 is MGHRA, CDR2 YSYEKL, per germline. V was clipped by 4 bases and J by 8 bases, with 15 bases between them. There are 15 residues in the CDR3. CDR3 loop: CASSPRALGSNVLTF. The CDR3 bases are TGCGCCAGCAGCCCCCGGGCTCTCGGGTCCAACGTCCTGACTTTC.

This rearrangement joins TRBV7-2 to TRBJ2-7; TRBD1 agrees at 9 bases. This CDR3 comprises 13 residues. CDR1 is SGHTA and CDR2 is FQGNSA in the germline V gene. After removal of 4 bases from V and 6 bases from J, the junction contained 4 bases not matched to a gene. CDR3 coding DNA: TGTGCCAGCAGCTCGGGACAGGGAATCGAGCAGTACTTC. Translating it yields CASSSGQGIEQYF. Looking up the rest from reference TRBV7-2 and TRBJ2-7 gives the full variable domain: GAGVSQSPSNKVTEKGKDVELRCDPISGHTALYWYRQSLGQGLEFLIYFQGNSAPDKSGLPSDRFSAERTGGSVSTLTIQRTQQEDSAVYLCASSSGQGIEQYFGPGTRLTVT.

This clonotype was recorded a few times. The chain has TRBV6-5 and TRBJ1-3; 7 bases are a match to TRBD1. Germline loops: CDR1 MNHEY, CDR2 SVGAGI. The length of the CDR3 is 16 residues. Losses at the gene ends were 5 bases for V and 2 bases for J; bases not matched to a gene: 9. CDR3 protein: CASSHRQGLPGNTIYF. In DNA, the CDR3 is TGTGCCAGCAGTCACCGACAGGGCCTGCCTGGAAACACCATATATTTT.

The sample holds a few counts of this clonotype. The rearrangement links TRBV7-9 to TRBJ2-1, with 16 bases identical to TRBD2. The CDR3 totals 18 residues. The germline V gene has CDR1 SEHNR and CDR2 FQNEAQ (reference sequence). The junction had 6 bases not matched to a gene; V was cut back by 5 bases and J by 2 bases. CDR3: CASSGEGTSGGAYNEQFF. CDR3 in DNA: TGTGCCAGCAGCGGAGAGGGGACTAGCGGGGGGGCCTACAATGAGCAGTTCTTC.

The gene calls are TRBV28 and TRBJ1-5; D is ambiguous. Trimming took 6 bases from V and 5 from J, leaving 8 bases between them. In germline, CDR1 is MDHEN, CDR2 SYDVKM. This CDR3 contains 12 residues. CDR3 amino acids: CASRLIDQPQHF. In nucleotides, the CDR3 is TGTGCCAGCAGGCTGATTGATCAGCCCCAGCATTTT. Using reference TRBV28 and TRBJ1-5 for the parts outside the CDR3, the full variable domain is DVKVTQSSRYLVKRTGEKVFLECVQDMDHENMFWYRQDPGLGLRLIYFSYDVKMKEKGDIPEGYSVSREKKERFSLILESASTNQTSMYLCASRLIDQPQHFGDGTRLSIL.